This T cell receptor (beta chain) was retrieved from a study of long-term antiretroviral therapy in people with HIV. Runs used v3.0 of the immunoSEQ assay and were done at survey level. Only in-frame clones appear in the TCRdb table, and some are missing; sequencing was by immunoSEQ multiplex PCR. The data contain some 28,000 clones, roughly 84% of them singletons. V gave up 0 bases and J gave up 1 base, with 11 bases separating them. Germline V gene sequence: CDR1 SGHRS, CDR2 YFSETQ. This CDR3 is 17 amino acids long. With regard to this clone: The antigen remains undetermined.

Notes on the study in general: CDR3 lengths in HIV samples spanned a narrower range than controls. Absence of data on ART adherence, viral resistance or therapy changes was noted. Pre-ART expanded clones dominated the repertoire at every time point. All blood samples came from the years 2004 to 2017, possibly under older ART regimens.

The sample in question was unsorted PBMCs, obtained 0.8 years after starting antiretroviral therapy. This clonotype originated in a woman aged 25 to 39 with HIV. V and J are TRBV5-1 and TRBJ1-6; perhaps TRBD1 as D (5 bases). CDR3: CASSLAWGGSYNSPLHF. The CDR3 coding sequence is TGCGCCAGCAGCTTGGCCTGGGGGGGTTCCTATAATTCACCCCTCCACTTT. The full variable domain, its missing parts supplied by reference TRBV5-1 and TRBJ1-6, is KAGVTQTPRYLIKTRGQQVTLSCSPISGHRSVSWYQQTPGQGLQFLFEYFSETQRNKGNFPGRFSGRQFSNSRSEMNVSTLELGDSALYLCASSLAWGGSYNSPLHFGNGTRLTVT.